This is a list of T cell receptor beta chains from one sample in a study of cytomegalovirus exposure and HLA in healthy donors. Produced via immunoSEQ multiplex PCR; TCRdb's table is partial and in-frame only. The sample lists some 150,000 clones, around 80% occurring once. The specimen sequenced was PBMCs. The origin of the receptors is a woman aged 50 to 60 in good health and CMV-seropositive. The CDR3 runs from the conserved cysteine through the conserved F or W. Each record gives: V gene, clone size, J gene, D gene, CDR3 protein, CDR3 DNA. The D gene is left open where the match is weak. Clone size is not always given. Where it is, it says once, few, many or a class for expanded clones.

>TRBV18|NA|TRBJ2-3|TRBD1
CASSRTGTGSTDTQYF
TGTGCCAGCTCACGAACCGGGACAGGGAGCACAGATACGCAGTATTTT
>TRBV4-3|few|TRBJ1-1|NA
CASSLDRYTEAFF
TGCGCCAGCAGCCTAGACAGGTACACTGAAGCTTTCTTT
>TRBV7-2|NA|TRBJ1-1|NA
CASSSSRQTEAFF
TGTGCCAGCAGCTCCTCCCGACAGACTGAAGCTTTCTTT
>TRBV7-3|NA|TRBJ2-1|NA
CASSFASSYNEQFF
TGTGCCAGCAGCTTCGCGAGCTCCTACAATGAGCAGTTCTTC
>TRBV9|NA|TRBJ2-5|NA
CASSAPLAETQYF
TGTGCCAGCAGCGCTCCACTAGCAGAGACCCAGTACTTC
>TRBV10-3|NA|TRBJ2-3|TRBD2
CAISRRGGGTDTQYF
TGTGCCATCAGTCGGCGGGGGGGAGGTACAGATACGCAGTATTTT
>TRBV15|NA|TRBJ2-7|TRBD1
CATSLGQGADEQYF
TGTGCCACCAGCCTAGGACAGGGGGCCGACGAGCAGTACTTC
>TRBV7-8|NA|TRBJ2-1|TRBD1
CASSSTGTGGVNEQFF
TGTGCCAGCAGCTCGACCGGGACAGGGGGAGTCAATGAGCAGTTCTTC
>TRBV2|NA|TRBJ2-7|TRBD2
CASSQTSGLIYEQYF
TGTGCCAGCAGCCAAACTAGCGGCCTGATCTACGAGCAGTACTTC
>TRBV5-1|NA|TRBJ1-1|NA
CASSLGTATEAFF
TGCGCCAGCAGCTTGGGCACCGCGACTGAAGCTTTCTTT
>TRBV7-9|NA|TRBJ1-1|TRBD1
CASHRTGGYTEAFF
TGTGCCAGCCACCGGACAGGGGGGTACACTGAAGCTTTCTTT
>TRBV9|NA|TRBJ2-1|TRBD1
CASSVGQGVYNEQFF
TGTGCCAGCAGCGTGGGGCAGGGGGTCTACAATGAGCAGTTCTTC
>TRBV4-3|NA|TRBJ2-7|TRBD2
CASSQDREAYPLEQYF
TGCGCCAGCAGCCAAGATCGGGAGGCCTACCCCCTGGAGCAGTACTTC
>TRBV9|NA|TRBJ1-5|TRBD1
CASSLGQGGQPQHF
TGTGCCAGCAGCCTTGGGCAGGGGGGTCAGCCCCAGCATTTT
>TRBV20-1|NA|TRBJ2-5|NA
CSATRGETQYF
TGCAGTGCTACCAGAGGAGAGACCCAGTACTTC
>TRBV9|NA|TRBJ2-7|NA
CASSVEIGGNYEQYF
TGTGCCAGCAGCGTAGAGATCGGAGGGAACTACGAGCAGTACTTC
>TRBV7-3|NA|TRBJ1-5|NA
CASSSGQFNQPQHF
TGTGCCAGCAGCTCAGGACAGTTCAATCAGCCCCAGCATTTT